The rows below give T cell receptor beta chains drawn from one sample of a study of T cell responses to AZD1222 COVID-19 vaccine. TCRdb's table, derived via immunoSEQ multiplex PCR, lists solely in-frame clones and lacks some. This table holds about 72,000 clones, roughly 87% found once. The source was peripheral blood, collected on day 0 of AZD1222 vaccination. The receptor set was obtained from an adult in good health. CDR3s include the opening cysteine and the closing phenylalanine or tryptophan. Each record gives: D gene, clone size, J gene, V gene, CDR3 protein, CDR3 DNA. A D gene is named only where the DNA matches it firmly. Size is omitted from some rows. Given values are once, few, many or a class for expanded clones.

d_call: -; clone_size: once; j_call: TRBJ1-5; v_call: TRBV6-2/TRBV6-3; cdr3_aa: CASSYPSAGDNQPQHF; cdr3_nt: TGTGCCAGCAGTTATCCCTCGGCAGGGGATAATCAGCCCCAGCATTTT
d_call: TRBD1; clone_size: -; j_call: TRBJ2-2; v_call: TRBV10-3; cdr3_aa: CAIGDGGQVTGELFF; cdr3_nt: TGTGCCATCGGCGATGGGGGACAGGTAACCGGGGAGCTGTTTTTT
d_call: -; clone_size: -; j_call: TRBJ1-6; v_call: TRBV13; cdr3_aa: CASTVGQYNSPLHF; cdr3_nt: TGTGCCAGCACCGTGGGGCAGTATAATTCACCCCTCCACTTT
d_call: -; clone_size: -; j_call: TRBJ1-6; v_call: TRBV6-2/TRBV6-3; cdr3_aa: CASSYYSSNSPLHF; cdr3_nt: TGTGCCAGCAGTTACTACAGTTCGAATTCACCCCTCCACTTT
d_call: TRBD1; clone_size: -; j_call: TRBJ2-5; v_call: TRBV4-1; cdr3_aa: CASSQDWEDRDQETQYF; cdr3_nt: TGCGCCAGCAGCCAAGATTGGGAGGACAGGGACCAAGAGACCCAGTACTTC
d_call: TRBD1; clone_size: -; j_call: TRBJ1-2; v_call: TRBV28; cdr3_aa: CASTPEAAGGANYGYTF; cdr3_nt: TGTGCCAGCACCCCTGAGGCGGCAGGGGGTGCCAACTATGGCTACACCTTC
d_call: -; clone_size: -; j_call: TRBJ1-1; v_call: TRBV30; cdr3_aa: CAWSPNLGGTPEAFF; cdr3_nt: TGTGCCTGGAGTCCAAACCTAGGAGGAACCCCTGAAGCTTTCTTT
d_call: -; clone_size: -; j_call: TRBJ1-3; v_call: TRBV9; cdr3_aa: CASSAPQGRISGNTIYF; cdr3_nt: TGTGCCAGCAGCGCTCCACAGGGCCGGATCTCTGGAAACACCATATATTTT
d_call: -; clone_size: -; j_call: TRBJ2-3; v_call: TRBV14; cdr3_aa: CASSQAYLDTQYF; cdr3_nt: TGTGCCAGCAGCCAAGCTTACCTTGATACGCAGTATTTT
d_call: -; clone_size: -; j_call: TRBJ1-4; v_call: TRBV7-9; cdr3_aa: CASSASLGGEKLFF; cdr3_nt: TGTGCCAGCAGCGCCTCTTTGGGGGGTGAAAAACTGTTTTTT
d_call: -; clone_size: -; j_call: TRBJ1-6; v_call: TRBV4-1; cdr3_aa: CASSQDRNRESPLHF; cdr3_nt: TGCGCCAGCAGCCAAGATCGAAATCGGGAGTCACCCCTCCACTTT
d_call: -; clone_size: -; j_call: TRBJ1-5; v_call: TRBV19; cdr3_aa: CASSANLGRGVNQPQHF; cdr3_nt: TGTGCCAGTAGTGCGAACCTGGGGCGCGGTGTCAATCAGCCCCAGCATTTT
d_call: TRBD1; clone_size: -; j_call: TRBJ1-2; v_call: TRBV27; cdr3_aa: CASSLYRGHGYTF; cdr3_nt: TGTGCCAGCAGTTTATACAGGGGGCATGGCTACACCTTC
d_call: -; clone_size: once; j_call: TRBJ2-3; v_call: TRBV11-2; cdr3_aa: CASSLMRGWGTQYF; cdr3_nt: TGTGCCAGCAGCTTGATGCGGGGTTGGGGTACGCAGTATTTT
d_call: TRBD1; clone_size: few; j_call: TRBJ2-7; v_call: TRBV24-1; cdr3_aa: CATRRQGGFF; cdr3_nt: TGTGCCACCAGGAGACAGGGGGGGTTCTTC
d_call: TRBD1; clone_size: -; j_call: TRBJ2-7; v_call: TRBV11-1; cdr3_aa: CASSGHRGMGHEQYF; cdr3_nt: TGTGCCAGCAGCGGCCACAGGGGAATGGGACACGAGCAGTACTTC
d_call: TRBD1; clone_size: -; j_call: TRBJ1-1; v_call: TRBV10-3; cdr3_aa: CAARDRGNTEAFF; cdr3_nt: TGTGCCGCTAGGGACAGGGGGAACACTGAAGCTTTCTTT
d_call: -; clone_size: -; j_call: TRBJ2-7; v_call: TRBV19; cdr3_aa: CASSAFSGSADEQYF; cdr3_nt: TGTGCCAGTAGCGCCTTCTCGGGGAGTGCCGACGAGCAGTACTTC
d_call: -; clone_size: -; j_call: TRBJ2-7; v_call: TRBV5-5; cdr3_aa: CASLDGYEQYF; cdr3_nt: TGTGCCAGCCTTGACGGCTACGAGCAGTACTTC
d_call: -; clone_size: -; j_call: TRBJ1-3; v_call: TRBV28; cdr3_aa: CASSLVGGGGQGNTIYF; cdr3_nt: TGTGCCAGCAGTTTAGTCGGTGGGGGAGGACAGGGAAACACCATATATTTT
d_call: -; clone_size: -; j_call: TRBJ1-1; v_call: TRBV11-2; cdr3_aa: CASKPDTDEAFF; cdr3_nt: TGTGCCAGCAAGCCCGACACCGATGAAGCTTTCTTT
d_call: TRBD1; clone_size: -; j_call: TRBJ2-1; v_call: TRBV7-2; cdr3_aa: CASSLGTGGRYEQFF; cdr3_nt: TGTGCCAGCAGCCTAGGGACAGGGGGCAGGTATGAGCAGTTCTTC
d_call: -; clone_size: -; j_call: TRBJ1-2; v_call: TRBV7-8; cdr3_aa: CASSLRQSSGYTF; cdr3_nt: TGTGCCAGCAGCTTACGACAGAGTTCTGGCTACACCTTC
d_call: -; clone_size: -; j_call: TRBJ2-3; v_call: TRBV2; cdr3_aa: CASLKGGVGSSTDTQYF; cdr3_nt: TGTGCCAGCCTCAAAGGGGGGGTGGGGTCTAGCACAGATACGCAGTATTTT
d_call: TRBD1; clone_size: -; j_call: TRBJ2-7; v_call: TRBV2; cdr3_aa: CASSQGANYEQYF; cdr3_nt: TGTGCCAGCTCGCAGGGGGCTAACTACGAGCAGTACTTC
d_call: -; clone_size: -; j_call: TRBJ1-2; v_call: TRBV5-1; cdr3_aa: CASSPRPPGGYTF; cdr3_nt: TGCGCCAGCAGTCCCAGGCCTCCTGGTGGCTACACCTTC
d_call: -; clone_size: -; j_call: TRBJ2-5; v_call: TRBV7-9; cdr3_aa: CATRRGEGETQYF; cdr3_nt: TGTGCCACCCGGCGGGGTGAAGGGGAGACCCAGTACTTC
d_call: TRBD1; clone_size: -; j_call: TRBJ1-1; v_call: TRBV5-4; cdr3_aa: CASSAWDRENTEAFF; cdr3_nt: TGTGCCAGCAGCGCGTGGGACAGGGAGAACACTGAAGCTTTCTTT
d_call: TRBD1; clone_size: -; j_call: TRBJ1-3; v_call: TRBV19; cdr3_aa: CASSTGGQPSSGNTIYF; cdr3_nt: TGTGCCAGTAGTACCGGGGGACAGCCGAGCTCTGGAAACACCATATATTTT
d_call: -; clone_size: once; j_call: TRBJ2-1; v_call: TRBV24-1; cdr3_aa: CATRGQSYNEQFF; cdr3_nt: TGTGCCACGAGAGGTCAGTCCTACAATGAGCAGTTCTTC
d_call: -; clone_size: -; j_call: TRBJ1-2; v_call: TRBV5-6; cdr3_aa: CASSSLARVGPYYGYTF; cdr3_nt: TGTGCCAGCAGCTCCCTGGCCAGGGTAGGTCCTTACTATGGCTACACCTTC
d_call: TRBD1; clone_size: once; j_call: TRBJ1-2; v_call: TRBV4-3; cdr3_aa: CASSQGIPGQGSDYGYTF; cdr3_nt: TGCGCCAGCAGCCAAGGGATACCGGGACAGGGATCGGACTATGGCTACACCTTC
d_call: -; clone_size: -; j_call: TRBJ1-5; v_call: TRBV2; cdr3_aa: CASRKQGFDQPQHF; cdr3_nt: TGTGCCAGCAGGAAACAGGGATTTGATCAGCCCCAGCATTTT
d_call: -; clone_size: -; j_call: TRBJ2-7; v_call: TRBV4-3; cdr3_aa: CASSQDGSVTYEQYF; cdr3_nt: TGCGCCAGCAGCCAGGACGGCAGTGTTACCTACGAGCAGTACTTC
d_call: -; clone_size: -; j_call: TRBJ1-1; v_call: TRBV12-3/TRBV12-4; cdr3_aa: CASTSWSNTEAFF; cdr3_nt: TGTGCCAGCACCTCCTGGTCGAACACTGAAGCTTTCTTT
d_call: -; clone_size: -; j_call: TRBJ1-2; v_call: TRBV7-8; cdr3_aa: CASSPRVYGYTF; cdr3_nt: TGTGCCAGCAGCCCAAGGGTTTATGGCTACACCTTC
d_call: -; clone_size: -; j_call: TRBJ1-1; v_call: TRBV2; cdr3_aa: CASTPEVDTEAFF; cdr3_nt: TGTGCCAGCACCCCCGAGGTGGACACTGAAGCTTTCTTT
d_call: TRBD1; clone_size: -; j_call: TRBJ1-1; v_call: TRBV2; cdr3_aa: CASSPYRGQVASEAFF; cdr3_nt: TGTGCCAGCAGCCCATACAGGGGGCAGGTAGCGTCTGAAGCTTTCTTT
d_call: TRBD2; clone_size: -; j_call: TRBJ2-1; v_call: TRBV7-3; cdr3_aa: CASSPIGGNNEQFF; cdr3_nt: TGTGCCAGCAGCCCGATCGGGGGGAACAATGAGCAGTTCTTC
d_call: TRBD1; clone_size: once; j_call: TRBJ1-2; v_call: TRBV6-1; cdr3_aa: CASSETDRYYGYTF; cdr3_nt: TGTGCCAGCAGTGAAACGGACAGGTACTATGGCTACACCTTC
d_call: -; clone_size: once; j_call: TRBJ2-3; v_call: TRBV7-9; cdr3_aa: CASSPTPGRAIWNTQYF; cdr3_nt: TGTGCCAGCAGCCCAACTCCCGGCAGGGCCATCTGGAATACGCAGTATTTT
d_call: TRBD1; clone_size: -; j_call: TRBJ2-2; v_call: TRBV5-1; cdr3_aa: CASSLQGQGSSGELFF; cdr3_nt: TGCGCCAGCAGCTTGCAAGGACAGGGATCTTCCGGGGAGCTGTTTTTT
d_call: -; clone_size: few; j_call: TRBJ2-5; v_call: TRBV30; cdr3_aa: CAWSVSVVETQYF; cdr3_nt: TGTGCCTGGAGTGTATCCGTTGTGGAGACCCAGTACTTC
d_call: -; clone_size: once; j_call: TRBJ2-3; v_call: TRBV12-5; cdr3_aa: CASGLGRASTDTQYF; cdr3_nt: TGTGCTAGTGGTTTGGGGAGAGCTAGCACAGATACGCAGTATTTT
d_call: -; clone_size: few; j_call: TRBJ1-2; v_call: TRBV28; cdr3_aa: CASSPSGSYGYTF; cdr3_nt: TGTGCCAGCAGTCCTTCTGGAAGCTATGGCTACACCTTC
d_call: TRBD1; clone_size: -; j_call: TRBJ2-5; v_call: TRBV7-6; cdr3_aa: CASSLVGDRGLETQYF; cdr3_nt: TGTGCCAGCAGCTTAGTGGGGGACAGGGGGTTGGAGACCCAGTACTTC
d_call: TRBD1; clone_size: -; j_call: TRBJ2-1; v_call: TRBV6-5; cdr3_aa: CASSRDRGNEQFF; cdr3_nt: TGTGCCAGCAGCCGGGACAGGGGAAATGAGCAGTTCTTC
d_call: -; clone_size: -; j_call: TRBJ1-1; v_call: TRBV10-2; cdr3_aa: CASSANDNTEAFF; cdr3_nt: TGCGCCAGCAGTGCGAATGATAACACTGAAGCTTTCTTT
d_call: -; clone_size: -; j_call: TRBJ1-5; v_call: TRBV18; cdr3_aa: CASSPNNQPQHF; cdr3_nt: TGTGCCAGCTCACCCAATAATCAGCCCCAGCATTTT
d_call: -; clone_size: -; j_call: TRBJ2-2; v_call: TRBV6-5; cdr3_aa: CASRGYTANTGELFF; cdr3_nt: TGTGCCAGCAGAGGCTACACAGCGAACACCGGGGAGCTGTTTTTT
d_call: TRBD2; clone_size: once; j_call: TRBJ2-7; v_call: TRBV6-5; cdr3_aa: CATLRGSSGDYEQYF; cdr3_nt: TGTGCCACCTTAAGGGGGAGTAGCGGGGACTACGAGCAGTACTTC
d_call: TRBD1; clone_size: -; j_call: TRBJ2-7; v_call: TRBV19; cdr3_aa: CASSRQGFSYEQYF; cdr3_nt: TGTGCCAGTAGTCGACAGGGGTTCTCCTACGAGCAGTACTTC